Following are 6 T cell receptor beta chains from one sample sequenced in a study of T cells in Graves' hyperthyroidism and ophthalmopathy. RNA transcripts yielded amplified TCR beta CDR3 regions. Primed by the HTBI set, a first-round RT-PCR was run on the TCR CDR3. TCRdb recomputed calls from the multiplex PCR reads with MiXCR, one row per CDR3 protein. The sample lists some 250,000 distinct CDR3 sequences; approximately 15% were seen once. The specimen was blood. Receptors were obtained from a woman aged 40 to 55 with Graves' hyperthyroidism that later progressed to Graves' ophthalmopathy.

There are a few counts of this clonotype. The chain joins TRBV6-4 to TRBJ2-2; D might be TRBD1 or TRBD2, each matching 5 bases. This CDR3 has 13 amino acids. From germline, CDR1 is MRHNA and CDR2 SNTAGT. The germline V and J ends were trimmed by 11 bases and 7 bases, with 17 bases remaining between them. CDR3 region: CAVPGPPGGELFF. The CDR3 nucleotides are TGTGCCGTACCGGGACCGCCAGGCGGGGAGCTGTTTTTT.

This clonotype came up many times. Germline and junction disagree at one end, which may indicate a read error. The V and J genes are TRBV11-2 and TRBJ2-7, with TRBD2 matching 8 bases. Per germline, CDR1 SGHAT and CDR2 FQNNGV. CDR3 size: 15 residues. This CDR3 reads CTSSFPAGGSYEQYF. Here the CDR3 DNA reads TGTACCAGCAGCTTCCCGGCGGGAGGTTCCTACGAGCAGTACTTC.

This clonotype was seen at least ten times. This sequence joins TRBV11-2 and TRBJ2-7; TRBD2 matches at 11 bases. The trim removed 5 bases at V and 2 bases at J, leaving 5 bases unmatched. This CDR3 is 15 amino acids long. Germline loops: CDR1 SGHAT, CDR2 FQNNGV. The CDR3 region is CASSAGLAVAYEQYF. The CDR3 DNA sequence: TGTGCCAGCAGCGCGGGACTAGCGGTGGCCTACGAGCAGTACTTC.

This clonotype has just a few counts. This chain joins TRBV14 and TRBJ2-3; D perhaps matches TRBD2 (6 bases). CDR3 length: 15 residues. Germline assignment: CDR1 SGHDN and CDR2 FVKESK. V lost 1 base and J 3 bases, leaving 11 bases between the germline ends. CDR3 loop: CASSQGLARTDTQYF. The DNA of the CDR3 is TGTGCCAGCAGCCAAGGGCTAGCGAGGACAGATACGCAGTATTTT.

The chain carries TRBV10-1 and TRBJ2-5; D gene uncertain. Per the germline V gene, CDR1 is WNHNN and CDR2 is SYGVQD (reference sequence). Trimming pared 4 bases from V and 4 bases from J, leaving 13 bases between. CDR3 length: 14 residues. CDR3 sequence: CASSVGGSGETQYF. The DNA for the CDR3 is TGCGCCAGCAGTGTAGGCGGATCCGGAGAGACCCAGTACTTC.

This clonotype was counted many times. As DNA, the CDR3 is TGTGCCAGCAGCGAAACCGGGACTAAATACTTCACAGATACGCAGTATTTT. Its protein product is CASSETGTKYFTDTQYF. The chain joins TRBV9 to TRBJ2-3; 7 bases are a match to TRBD2. With 3 bases clipped from V and 2 bases from J, the junction kept 12 bases outside the gene matches. Germline V CDR1 and CDR2: SGDLS, YYNGEE. This CDR3 contains 17 residues.